The clone carrying this T cell receptor beta chain occurred once. The CDR3 has 14 amino acids. Looked up from germline, CDR1 is MNHEY and CDR2 is SMNVEV (reference sequence). Trimming left V 2 bases short and J 4 bases short, with 9 bases between. This specimen belongs to a study of T cell responses to AZD1222 COVID-19 vaccine. TCRdb keeps only in-frame clones here, not all; method: immunoSEQ multiplex PCR. The sample has nearly 200,000 clones; roughly 92% are singletons. This receptor was taken from an adult who received the AZD1222 COVID-19 vaccine. The starting material was peripheral blood, obtained 28 days after the second AZD1222 dose. This sequence joins TRBV27 and TRBJ1-3; no definite D call. DNA of the CDR3: TGTGCCAGCAGTTTAAAGGCAAGGGGAAACACCATATATTTT. It yields the protein CASSLKARGNTIYF.